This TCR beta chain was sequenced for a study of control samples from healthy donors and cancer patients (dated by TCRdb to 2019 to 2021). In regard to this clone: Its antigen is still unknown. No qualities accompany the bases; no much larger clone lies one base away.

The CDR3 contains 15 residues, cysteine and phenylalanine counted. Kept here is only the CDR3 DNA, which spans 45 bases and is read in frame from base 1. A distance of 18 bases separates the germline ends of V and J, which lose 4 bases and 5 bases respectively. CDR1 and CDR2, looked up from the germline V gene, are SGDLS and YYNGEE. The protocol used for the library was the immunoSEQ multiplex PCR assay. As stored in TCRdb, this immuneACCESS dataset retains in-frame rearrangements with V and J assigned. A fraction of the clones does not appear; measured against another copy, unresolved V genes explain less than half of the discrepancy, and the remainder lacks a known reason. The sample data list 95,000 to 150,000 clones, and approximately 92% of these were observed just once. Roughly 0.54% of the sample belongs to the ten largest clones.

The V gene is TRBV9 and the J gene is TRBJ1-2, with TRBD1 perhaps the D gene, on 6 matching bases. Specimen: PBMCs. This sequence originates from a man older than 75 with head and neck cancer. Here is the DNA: TGTGCCAGCAGCCCCCGGGGAGGGGACAATTATGGCTACACCTTC. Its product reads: CASSPRGGDNYGYTF.